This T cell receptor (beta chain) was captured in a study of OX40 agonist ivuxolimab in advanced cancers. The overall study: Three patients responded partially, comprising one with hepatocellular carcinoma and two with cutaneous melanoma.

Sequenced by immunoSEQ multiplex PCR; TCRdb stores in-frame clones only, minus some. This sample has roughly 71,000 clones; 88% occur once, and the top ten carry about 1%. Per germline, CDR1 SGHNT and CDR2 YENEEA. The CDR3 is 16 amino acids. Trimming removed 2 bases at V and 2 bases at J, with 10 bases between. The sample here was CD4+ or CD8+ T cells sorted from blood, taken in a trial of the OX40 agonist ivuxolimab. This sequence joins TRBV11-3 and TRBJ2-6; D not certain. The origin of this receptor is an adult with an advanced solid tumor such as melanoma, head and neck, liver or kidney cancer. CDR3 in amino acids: CASSLLGTAGANVLTF. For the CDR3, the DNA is TGTGCCAGCAGCTTATTAGGCACGGCTGGGGCCAACGTCCTGACTTTC.